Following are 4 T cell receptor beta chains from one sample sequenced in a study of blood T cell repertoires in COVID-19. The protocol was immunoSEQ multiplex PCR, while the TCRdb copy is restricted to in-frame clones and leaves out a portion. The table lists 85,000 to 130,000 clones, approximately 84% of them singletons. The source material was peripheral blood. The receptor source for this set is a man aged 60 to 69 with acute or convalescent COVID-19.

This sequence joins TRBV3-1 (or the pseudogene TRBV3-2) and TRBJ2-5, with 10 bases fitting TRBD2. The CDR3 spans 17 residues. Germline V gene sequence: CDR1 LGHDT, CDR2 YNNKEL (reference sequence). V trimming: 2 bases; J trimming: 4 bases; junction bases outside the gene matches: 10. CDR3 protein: CASSQLGLAGDPETQYF. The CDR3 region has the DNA TGTGCCAGCAGCCAACTGGGGCTAGCGGGAGACCCAGAGACCCAGTACTTC.

DNA of the CDR3: TGTGCCAGTAGTCCCCTAACTAGTAAGGACATTCAGTACTTC. The encoded protein is CASSPLTSKDIQYF. V and J are TRBV19 and TRBJ2-4, with D perhaps matching TRBD2 (5 bases). The V gene's germline CDR1 is LNHDA and CDR2 SQIVND (reference sequence). The CDR3 is 14 residues long. V was shortened by 5 bases and J by 8 bases, with 16 bases between the two germline ends. The whole variable domain, filled in from reference TRBV19 and TRBJ2-4, reads DGGITQSPKYLFRKEGQNVTLSCEQNLNHDAMYWYRQDPGQGLRLIYYSQIVNDFQKGDIAEGYSVSREKKESFPLTVTSAQKNPTAFYLCASSPLTSKDIQYFGAGTRLSVL.

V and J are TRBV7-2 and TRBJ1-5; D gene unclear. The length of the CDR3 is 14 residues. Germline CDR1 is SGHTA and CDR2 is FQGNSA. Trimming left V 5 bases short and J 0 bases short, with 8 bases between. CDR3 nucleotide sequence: TGTGCCAGCAGCCCCCCTTATAGCAATCAGCCCCAGCATTTT. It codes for CASSPPYSNQPQHF.

The CDR3, as DNA: TGTGCCAGCAGCTCCCCGGGACTAGCGGGACTCCCTACCTACAATGAGCAGTTCTTC. Amino acid sequence: CASSSPGLAGLPTYNEQFF. The rearrangement uses TRBV7-9 and TRBJ2-1; TRBD2 matches 13 bases. V lost 4 bases to trimming and J lost 2 bases; unmatched junction nucleotides: 11. The CDR3 consists of 19 residues. Germline V gene sequence: CDR1 SEHNR, CDR2 FQNEAQ (reference sequence).